This TCR beta chain was recovered during a study of cytomegalovirus exposure and HLA in healthy donors (dated by TCRdb to the late 2010s). Regarding the research as a whole: An earlier analysis of some 600 of the donors reported about 260 Gb of sequence data and 117 million unique TCR beta sequences obtained from about 170 million T cells. An early release that covered about 600 HLA-typed donors contained approximately 320 gigabases of sequencing data and tens of millions of unique TCR sequences. The genetic ancestry cluster associated with self-reported Caucasian donors included 81% of the 350 to 500 genotyped donors. The study was designed to test whether signatures of past pathogen exposure could be identified by cataloging public T cell receptors. The study profiled the T cell repertoires of fewer than 850 subjects by immunosequencing and related them to cytomegalovirus serostatus. A separate validation cohort of approximately 120 different subjects was used in addition to the approximately 610-subject first cohort. High-throughput TCR immunosequencing, statistical association of individual TCRs with disease status, and machine learning were combined to predict cytomegalovirus infection status. A later analysis re-analyzed previously published TCR beta repertoires from roughly 690 donors and added high-resolution HLA genotyping to study TCR occurrence patterns. The later analysis used no new phenotypic data to find candidate immune exposures, relying instead on TCR beta sequences and their occurrence across donors. To decide whether each TCR beta V gene segment behaved as functional or pseudogenic, an earlier analysis of approximately 600 of the donors relied on high-throughput TCR beta sequencing. Donor age, sex, ethnicity and CMV serostatus were compiled alongside the repertoire data. A later genetic analysis used genome-wide SNP genotypes for 398 of the 666 donors, treating that subset as a discovery cohort. Every repertoire in the discovery cohort had been generated on one and the same sequencing platform. Both class I and class II loci were covered by HLA typing, at four-digit resolution. Typing coverage varied by locus: about 629-630 donors for A, B, C, DRB1 and DQB1; roughly 500 for DQA1; 606 for DPA1; about 450 for DPB1. About five DR-DQ haplotypes were handled as single units for association and clustering, since linkage in the cohort was strong. Across some 400 genotyped donors of the cohort, an average of about 240,000 unique TCR beta nucleotide sequences per donor were sequenced, and approximately 19% of those sequences were non-productive. The paper's findings and limits, for the study overall: An earlier analysis of approximately 500 of the donors showed that most TCR beta V segments appeared in productive rearrangements either about 87% or about 30% of the time, which broadly matched IMGT annotations. A group of highly shared sequence variants was considered likely to be a technical artifact of the sequencing pipeline. In a later analysis, about 16,000 TCR beta sequences were associated with specific HLA alleles at a false discovery rate of 0.05. In the study, some 160 TCR beta chains were listed as associated with cytomegalovirus. The earlier analysis of 450 to 700 of the donors excluded seventeen rarely observed V segments, including chromosome 9 orphons, because counts were too low. In this cohort, only TCR beta chains were sequenced, and detectable features were limited by the absence of alpha or paired-chain data. Linkage disequilibrium might explain the correlated functional status among segregating V segments, but an unknown experimental factor could not be excluded. The 87-base-pair reads could not distinguish some IMGT-functional V segments, including TRBV6-2 and TRBV6-3, so those segments were excluded. Compared with equally common non-associated chains, HLA-associated TCR beta chains in a later analysis were more clonally expanded and had lower generation probabilities. The authors suggested that the approach could potentially be extended to other disease states and immunological phenotypes. In a later genetic analysis, a missense DCLRE1C variant was associated with V-gene and J-gene trimming of TCR beta chains, and the association was replicated in an independent cohort. The presence/absence analyses assumed that sequencing depth was roughly uniform across donors, and that assumption may not be true. Strong co-occurrence of HLA alleles, especially DR and DQ, made assigning TCR associations to individual alleles difficult. In both the original and validation cohorts, the classifier was reported to diagnose cytomegalovirus status with high specificity and sensitivity. Across donors, most TCR sequences were observed very rarely, whereas some public TCRs were present in many individuals. According to a later genetic analysis, donors in an Asian-associated ancestry cluster had fewer N-insertions in productive TCRs than the approximately 630-donor mean. A further reported finding was that TCR beta sequences accurately predicted the HLA-A and HLA-B alleles for most subjects in the first cohort. HLA typing was unavailable for some donors at each locus, so association tests used only the typed subset. Most CMV-associated TCR beta chains appeared to be HLA-restricted in a later analysis, and the HLA associations seemed to be driven largely by CMV exposure. Several of the top co-occurrence clusters appeared to be linked to parvovirus B19, influenza, CMV and Epstein-Barr virus, according to a later analysis. The only immune exposure information available for the cohort was CMV serostatus. In a later analysis, the rate of TCR association differed among HLA loci, with DRB1 alleles having the most associated TCRs and HLA-C alleles having the fewest. In vitro tests confirmed that a few of the cytomegalovirus-associated TCR beta chains recognize cytomegalovirus antigens.

The sample holds one count of this clone. Its specific antigen is unknown. No much larger clonotype is one base removed from it; base qualities were not supplied. There are 14 amino acids in the CDR3, from cysteine to phenylalanine inclusive. Only the CDR3 portion is preserved as DNA: 42 bases, with reading frame beginning at the first base. Trimming removed 6 bases from V and 4 bases from J; the gene matches leave 5 bases unexplained. CDR1 and CDR2, per the germline V gene, are MNHEY and SVGAGI. Receptor libraries were prepared by the immunoSEQ multiplex PCR assay. For the multiplex PCR, a mixture combining 60 forward primers for TCR Vbeta segments and 13 reverse primers for TCR Jbeta segments was used. Amplification of the CDR3 region of rearranged TCR beta genes was performed with a multiplex PCR assay on genomic DNA. Amplified TCR beta libraries were sequenced as 87-base-pair reads on the Illumina HiSeq System. In the original analysis: A later analysis counted tens of millions of unique TCR beta chains across the 666 repertoires, and 10 million to 12 million of these chains were shared by at least two donors. Raw reads were error-corrected and collapsed into unique sequences by a nearest-neighbor algorithm in which closely related sequences were merged to remove PCR and sequencing errors. Alignment of CDR3 sequences to IMGT reference sequences was used to assign V, D and J gene segments. For a sequence to be retained, a match of at least six nucleotides to both a V gene segment and a J gene segment was required. A rearrangement was called productive if the CDR3 had no stop codons and remained in frame with V and J, and every other rearrangement was called non-productive. Following IMGT convention, CDR3 was defined as the stretch from the second conserved V-encoded cysteine to the conserved J-encoded phenylalanine. In an earlier analysis of roughly 580 of the donors, sequences lacking an unambiguous match to a single V gene segment were excluded. An earlier analysis of roughly 590 of the donors called V segments functional above 56.7% productive rearrangements and segregating when the between-donor standard deviation exceeded 5%. To diagnose cytomegalovirus status from the catalog of TCR beta chain sequences, a statistical classification framework was built. In a later analysis, TCR nucleotide sequences were compared against IMGT/GENE-DB human TR gene sequences so that V and J genes could be assigned. In a later analysis, CDR3 sequences and most-parsimonious VDJ recombination scenarios were assigned using the TCRdist pipeline. In a later analysis, each TCR beta chain was defined by its CDR3 amino acid sequence together with its V-gene family, and reads lacking a unique V-gene family were excluded. To address suspected cross-contamination and a sequencing artifact, a later analysis removed 450 to 700 highly shared, low-generation-probability nucleotide sequences. For each public chain, a later analysis derived a clonal expansion index from normalized ranks of inferred template counts within each repertoire. In a later analysis, generation probabilities were computed using a VDJ recombination model fitted to out-of-frame rearrangements, and the results were checked against IGoR. Hypergeometric tests were used in a later analysis to score TCR-TCR, TCR-HLA and TCR-CMV co-occurrence, with a repertoire-size bias correction applied to the TCR pairs. To estimate false discovery rates, a later analysis permuted the HLA or CMV assignments 20 times. In a later analysis, co-occurring TCRs were grouped using DBSCAN, with TCRdist sequence similarity added in when clustering inside HLA-allele-positive subsets. Repertoires with fewer than 30,000 or more than 120,000 public chains, plus five repertoires with anomalous nucleotide sharing, were excluded from co-occurrence clustering. This immuneACCESS table, as held by TCRdb, lists in-frame sequences with V and J called but not all clones. Of the missing ones, under half trace to an unresolved V gene in checked studies; the others have no known cause. V and J calls and clone size are given by that table; D and trimming were obtained from the DNA. The sample profile shows 110,000 to 150,000 clones; 75% of them were found once. The ten largest clones take up roughly 7.3% of the sample.

The cohort was made up of hundreds of healthy bone marrow donors. Cohort members were all nominally healthy when sampled, although unrecorded immune exposures were likely present. The donor tested CMV seronegative and was one of the 352 seronegative cohort members. A peripheral blood sample was provided by each donor, and peripheral blood mononuclear cells were used for TCR beta sequencing. The Qiagen DNeasy Blood Extraction Kit was used to extract genomic DNA from the blood cell samples. This sequence was found in a man aged 30 to 39 in good health and CMV-seronegative. This chain is built from TRBV6-5 and TRBJ1-4, with 7 bases aligning to TRBD1. Sequenced input: PBMCs. The DNA sequence is given as TGTGCCAGCAGAGCCGGGACAGATAATGAAAAACTGTTTTTT. Its protein product is CASRAGTDNEKLFF.